A single T cell receptor beta chain is shown here with its context. Its target is not known. Building the TCR beta libraries relied on iRepertoire HTBI primers, and CDR3 regions underwent Arm-PCR. TCRdb itself ran the multiplex PCR reads through MiXCR, one entry per CDR3 protein. The table records approximately 690,000 distinct CDR3 sequences, 25% to 35% of them present only once. This record belongs to a study of regulatory T cells in long-lasting Graves disease. Time point noted: persistent/refractory GD, antithyroid drugs over 5 years with positive TRAb. TCR sequences were obtained from RNA taken from PBMCs. This CDR3 is built from 18 residues. Trimming pared 0 bases from V and 1 base from J, leaving 18 bases between. Per germline, CDR1 LGHDT and CDR2 YNNKEL (reference sequence). Points from the study as a whole: Persistent disease samples used TRBV28, TRBJ1-2 and TRBJ2-5 preferentially.

This sample comprised peripheral blood mononuclear cells (PBMCs), obtained when the disease was refractory, from a patient treated with antithyroid drugs. The origin of this receptor is a female donor with Graves disease. The chain has TRBV3-1 and TRBJ1-1; TRBD1 is a possible D gene (6 bases). The CDR3 is CASSQDPTGTYKNTEAFF. CDR3 coding DNA: TGTGCCAGCAGCCAAGACCCGACAGGAACCTACAAGAACACTGAAGCTTTCTTT.